The 12 T cell receptor beta chains reported below all come from one sample, sequenced in a study of blood T cells in healthy people across ages. Sample-barcoded 5' priming and a J-beta primer mix drove a second PCR of about 6 to 12 cycles. One entry per CDR3 protein results from TCRdb running MiXCR on the 5' RACE reads. The table has over a million distinct CDR3 sequences, 42% seen once. Sequencing was carried out using blood. These receptors originate from a woman between 18 and 29 years old in good health.

This clonotype was seen more than once but under ten times. The CDR3 spells CASSYKGNTEAFF. In nucleotides, the CDR3 is TGTGCCAGCAGCTACAAGGGGAACACTGAAGCTTTCTTT. This sequence joins TRBV28 and TRBJ1-1, with unresolved D. The CDR3 contains 13 residues. The V gene lost 6 bases and the J gene lost 1 base, with 9 bases spanning the gap. Germline lookup yields CDR1 MDHEN and CDR2 SYDVKM.

The genes are TRBV20-1 and TRBJ1-1, with TRBD1 as a possible D gene (5 bases). The CDR3 contains 14 residues. V was clipped by 3 bases and J by 1 base, with 12 bases between them. CDR1 is DFQATT, CDR2 SNEGSKA, per germline (reference sequence). DNA for the CDR3: TGCAGTGCTAGTAACGGGGCACCGAACACTGAAGCTTTCTTT. Amino acid sequence: CSASNGAPNTEAFF.

This clonotype has a handful of counts. This sequence joins TRBV3-1 and TRBJ2-5; D not resolved. Germline V gives CDR1 LGHDT, CDR2 YNNKEL (reference sequence). The CDR3 covers 13 residues. Between the trimmed V and J ends, which lost 1 base and 3 bases, there was a span of 6 bases. CDR3 in DNA: TGTGCCAGCAGCCAAGTCCCGGAAGAGACCCAGTACTTC. This gives the protein CASSQVPEETQYF.

This clonotype showed up just a few times. This rearrangement joins TRBV12-3 or TRBV12-4 to TRBJ2-3; TRBD2 matches 7 bases. The V gene end was trimmed by 3 bases and the J gene end by 0 bases; junction bases not matched to a gene: 12. This CDR3 region has 18 residues. CDR3 protein: CASSLDPISGPSTDTQYF. The CDR3 bases are TGTGCCAGCAGTTTGGACCCTATTAGCGGGCCTAGCACAGATACGCAGTATTTT.

Only a few counts were recorded for this clonotype. This chain links TRBV10-1 with TRBJ2-3, with 7 bases that match TRBD1. The CDR3 spans 14 residues. The J segment lost 10 bases and the V segment lost 3 bases, leaving 10 bases of the junction unmatched. Germline V gene lookup returns CDR1 WNHNN and CDR2 SYGVQD (reference sequence). CDR3: CASSDPGTELAQYF. The CDR3 DNA is TGCGCCAGCAGTGATCCGGGGACAGAGCTTGCGCAGTATTTT.

V usage is TRBV7-3 and J usage is TRBJ2-7, with 11 bases aligning to TRBD2. The CDR3 consists of 18 residues. V lost 5 bases and J lost 1; bases outside the gene matches: 13. CDR1 and CDR2 (germline): SGHTA, FQGTGA. The CDR3 DNA reads as TGTGCCAGCAGCCTATTACTAGCGGGGGCGACGGGGTCCTACGAGCAGTACTTC. This translates into CASSLLLAGATGSYEQYF.

Comment on this clonotype: Its ends do not fully match the called genes, so a read error is possible. The chain links TRBV10-3 to TRBJ2-4; D not resolved. This CDR3 comprises 14 residues. Per the germline V gene, CDR1 is ENHRY and CDR2 is SYGVKD. CDR3 sequence: CTISDGLKQNIQYF. The CDR3 bases are TGTACCATCAGTGACGGGCTTAAGCAAAACATTCAGTACTTC.

The V call is TRBV7-2, the J call TRBJ2-5; TRBD1 might be the D (6 bases). The germline CDR1 and CDR2 sequences are SGHTA and FQGNSA. Trimming left V 5 bases short and J 13 bases short, with 20 bases between. The CDR3 consists of 13 residues. CDR3 DNA sequence: TGTGCCAGCAGCCAAGCCACGGGGACACTCCCGTACTTC. Protein sequence: CASSQATGTLPYF. Complete variable domain (other parts from reference TRBV7-2 and TRBJ2-5): GAGVSQSPSNKVTEKGKDVELRCDPISGHTALYWYRQSLGQGLEFLIYFQGNSAPDKSGLPSDRFSAERTGGSVSTLTIQRTQQEDSAVYLCASSQATGTLPYFGPGTRLLVL.

This clonotype was seen more than once but under ten times. The genes are TRBV3-1 and TRBJ2-5, with TRBD2 matching 12 bases. The J call may be mistaken, given a closer DNA end match to TRBJ2-7. The CDR3 is 15 amino acids. Germline CDR1 is LGHDT and CDR2 is YNNKEL (reference sequence). Here the CDR3 reads CASSQRLAGVYEQYF. The CDR3 DNA reads as TGTGCCAGCAGCCAAAGACTAGCGGGAGTGTACGAGCAGTACTTC.

The chain is built from TRBV6-5 and TRBJ2-1; D assignment may be TRBD1 or TRBD2 (6 bases each). The CDR3 is 14 residues long. The germline V gene encodes CDR1 MNHEY and CDR2 SVGAGI. V was pared by 3 bases and J by 5 bases, with 11 bases between. The CDR3: CASSYRGAHNEQFF. The CDR3 DNA reads as TGTGCCAGCAGTTATAGGGGGGCCCACAATGAGCAGTTCTTC.

Note on this clonotype: Being one base from a much bigger clone, this may be a read error. This chain links TRBV4-2 with TRBJ2-5; D ambiguous. Germline V gene lookup returns CDR1 LGHNA and CDR2 YNFKEQ. The CDR3 contains 12 residues. CDR3 sequence reads: CASSQDTETQDF. CDR3 DNA sequence: TGTGCCAGCAGCCAAGATACTGAGACCCAGGACTTC.

This clonotype was detected a few times. The chain recombines TRBV6-5 with TRBJ1-1; D is perhaps TRBD1 (5 bases). The V gene's germline CDR1 is MNHEY and CDR2 SVGAGI. V was clipped by 2 bases and J by 1 base, with 11 bases between them. CDR3 length equals 15 residues. CDR3 protein: CASSYRGRGNTEAFF. The CDR3 DNA sequence: TGTGCCAGCAGTTACCGGGGGAGGGGGAACACTGAAGCTTTCTTT.